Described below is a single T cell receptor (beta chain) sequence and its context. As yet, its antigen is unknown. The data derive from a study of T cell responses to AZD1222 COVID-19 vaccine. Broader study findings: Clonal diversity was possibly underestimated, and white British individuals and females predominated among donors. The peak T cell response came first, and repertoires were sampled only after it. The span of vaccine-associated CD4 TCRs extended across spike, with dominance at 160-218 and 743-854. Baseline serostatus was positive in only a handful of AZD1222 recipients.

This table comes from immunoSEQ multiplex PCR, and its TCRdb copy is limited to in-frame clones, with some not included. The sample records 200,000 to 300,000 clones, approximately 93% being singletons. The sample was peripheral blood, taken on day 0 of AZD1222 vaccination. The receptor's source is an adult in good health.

CDR3 DNA: TGTGCCAGCAGCCTCGGACAGAGGAAAGAGACCCAGTACTTC. This translates into CASSLGQRKETQYF. The chain links TRBV7-9 to TRBJ2-5, with TRBD1 as a possible D gene (6 bases). The CDR3 covers 14 residues. Germline CDR1 SEHNR, CDR2 FQNEAQ (reference sequence). V lost 5 bases to trimming and J lost 3 bases, with 13 bases between them. Full variable domain (rest looked up from reference TRBV7-9 and TRBJ2-5): DTGVSQNPRHKITKRGQNVTFRCDPISEHNRLYWYRQTLGQGPEFLTYFQNEAQLEKSRLLSDRFSAERPKGSFSTLEIQRTEQGDSAMYLCASSLGQRKETQYFGPGTRLLVL.